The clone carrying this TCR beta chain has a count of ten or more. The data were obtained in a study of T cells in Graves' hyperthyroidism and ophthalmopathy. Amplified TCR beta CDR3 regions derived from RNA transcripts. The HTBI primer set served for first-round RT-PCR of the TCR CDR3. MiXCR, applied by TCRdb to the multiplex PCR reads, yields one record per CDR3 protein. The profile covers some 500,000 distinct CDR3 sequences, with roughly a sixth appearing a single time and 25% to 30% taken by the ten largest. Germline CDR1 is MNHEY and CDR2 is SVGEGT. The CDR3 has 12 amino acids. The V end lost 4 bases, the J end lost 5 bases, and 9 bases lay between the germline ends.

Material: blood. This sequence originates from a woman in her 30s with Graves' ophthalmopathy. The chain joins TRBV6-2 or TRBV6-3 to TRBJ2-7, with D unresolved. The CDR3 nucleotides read TGTGCCAGCAGTTCGCGCGGCCACGAGCAGTACTTC. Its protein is CASSSRGHEQYF.